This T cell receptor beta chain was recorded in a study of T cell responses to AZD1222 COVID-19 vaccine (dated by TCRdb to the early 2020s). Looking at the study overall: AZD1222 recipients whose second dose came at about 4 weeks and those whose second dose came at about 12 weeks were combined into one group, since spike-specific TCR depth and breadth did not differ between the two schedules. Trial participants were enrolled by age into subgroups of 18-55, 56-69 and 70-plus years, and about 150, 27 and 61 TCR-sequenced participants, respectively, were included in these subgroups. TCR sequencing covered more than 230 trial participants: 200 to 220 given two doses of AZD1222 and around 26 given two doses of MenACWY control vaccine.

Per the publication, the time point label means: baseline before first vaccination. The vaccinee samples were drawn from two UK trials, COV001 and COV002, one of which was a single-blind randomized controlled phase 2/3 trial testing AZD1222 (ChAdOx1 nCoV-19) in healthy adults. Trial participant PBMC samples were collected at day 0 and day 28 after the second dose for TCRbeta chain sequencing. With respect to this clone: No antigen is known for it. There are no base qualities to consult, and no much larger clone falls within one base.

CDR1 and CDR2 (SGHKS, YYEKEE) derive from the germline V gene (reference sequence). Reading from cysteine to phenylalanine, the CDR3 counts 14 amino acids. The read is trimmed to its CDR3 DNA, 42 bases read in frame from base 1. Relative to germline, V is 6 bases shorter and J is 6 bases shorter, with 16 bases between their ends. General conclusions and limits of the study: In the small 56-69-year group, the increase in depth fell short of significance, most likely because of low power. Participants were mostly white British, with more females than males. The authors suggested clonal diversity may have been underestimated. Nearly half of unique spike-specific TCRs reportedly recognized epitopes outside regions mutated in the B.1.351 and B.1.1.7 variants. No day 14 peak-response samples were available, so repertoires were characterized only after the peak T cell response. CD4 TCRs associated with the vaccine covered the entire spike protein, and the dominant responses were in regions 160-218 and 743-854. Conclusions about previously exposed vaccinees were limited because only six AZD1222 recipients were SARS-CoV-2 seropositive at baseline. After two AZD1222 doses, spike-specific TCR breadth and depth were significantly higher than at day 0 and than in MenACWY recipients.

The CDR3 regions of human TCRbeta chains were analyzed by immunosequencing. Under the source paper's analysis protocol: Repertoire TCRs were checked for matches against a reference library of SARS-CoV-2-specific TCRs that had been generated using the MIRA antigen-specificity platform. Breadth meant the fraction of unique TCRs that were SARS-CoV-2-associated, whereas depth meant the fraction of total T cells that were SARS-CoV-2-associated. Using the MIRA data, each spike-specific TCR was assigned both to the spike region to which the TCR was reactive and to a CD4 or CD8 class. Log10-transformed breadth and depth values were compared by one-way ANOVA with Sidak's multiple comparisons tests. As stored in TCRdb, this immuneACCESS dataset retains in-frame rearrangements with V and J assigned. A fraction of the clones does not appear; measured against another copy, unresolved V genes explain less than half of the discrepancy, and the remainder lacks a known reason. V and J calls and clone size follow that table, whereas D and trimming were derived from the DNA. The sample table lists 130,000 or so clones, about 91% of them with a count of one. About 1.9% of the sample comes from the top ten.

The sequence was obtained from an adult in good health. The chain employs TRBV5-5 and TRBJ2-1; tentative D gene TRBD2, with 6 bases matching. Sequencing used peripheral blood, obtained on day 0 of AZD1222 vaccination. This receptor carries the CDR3 CASNPGVRGNEQFF. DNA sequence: TGTGCCAGCAACCCGGGGGTGCGGGGCAATGAGCAGTTCTTC.